This TCR beta chain was found in a study of cytotoxic CD8 clonotypes in ibrutinib-treated CLL. At the level of the study: Outcomes included around 24 partial and 2 complete responses; after median about 68 months, approximately 14 stayed remitted and around 12 progressed. On average, each sample had 255,043 productive templates and 94,082 productive rearrangements. Study conclusions and caveats: Clonality showed a rise at ibrutinib response that reversed toward baseline at progression. The study found baseline clonality above age-matched healthy donors, tracking circulating CD8+ T-cell counts.

This clone was counted between two and nine times. Its antigen is undetermined. Assay used: immunoSEQ multiplex PCR; TCRdb lists only in-frame clones, some missing. The sample shows some 130,000 clones, 75% to 90% of them seen only once. Germline CDR1 MDHEN, CDR2 SYDVKM. The CDR3 totals 18 residues. Trimming at V came to 3 bases and at J to 5 bases, leaving 17 bases not matched to a gene. The starting material was PBMCs, obtained after 24 months of ibrutinib treatment. The origin of this receptor is a human donor with chronic lymphocytic leukemia. This sequence joins TRBV28 and TRBJ2-7; TRBD2 matches at 9 bases. This CDR3 is CASSFRGTVGLAIHEQYF. The CDR3 DNA follows: TGTGCCAGCAGTTTCAGGGGTACGGTGGGACTAGCCATTCACGAGCAGTACTTC.